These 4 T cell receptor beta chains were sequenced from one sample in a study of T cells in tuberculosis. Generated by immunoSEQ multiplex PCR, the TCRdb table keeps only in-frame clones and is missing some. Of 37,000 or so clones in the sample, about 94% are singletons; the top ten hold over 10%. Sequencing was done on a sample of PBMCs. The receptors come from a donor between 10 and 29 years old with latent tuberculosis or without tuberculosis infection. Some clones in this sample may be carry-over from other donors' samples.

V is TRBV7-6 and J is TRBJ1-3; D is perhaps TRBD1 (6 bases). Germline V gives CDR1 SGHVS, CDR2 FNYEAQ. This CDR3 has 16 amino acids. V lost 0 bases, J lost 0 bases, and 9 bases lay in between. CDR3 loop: CASSLARTVSGNTIYF. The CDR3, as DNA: TGTGCCAGCAGCTTAGCGCGGACAGTCTCTGGAAACACCATATATTTT.

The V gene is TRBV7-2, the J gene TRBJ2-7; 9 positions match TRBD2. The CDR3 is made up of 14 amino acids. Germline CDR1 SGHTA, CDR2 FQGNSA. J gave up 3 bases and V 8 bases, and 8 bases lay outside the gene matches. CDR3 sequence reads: CASVPGAGGYEQYF. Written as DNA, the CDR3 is TGTGCCAGCGTCCCGGGAGCGGGAGGCTACGAGCAGTACTTC.

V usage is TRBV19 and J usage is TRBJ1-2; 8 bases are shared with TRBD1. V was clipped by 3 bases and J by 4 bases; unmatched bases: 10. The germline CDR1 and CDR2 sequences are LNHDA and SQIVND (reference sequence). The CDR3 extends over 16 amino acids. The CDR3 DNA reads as TGTGCCAGTAGTATCCTTCCCCAGGGGGCTGTCTATGGCTACACCTTC. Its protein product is CASSILPQGAVYGYTF.

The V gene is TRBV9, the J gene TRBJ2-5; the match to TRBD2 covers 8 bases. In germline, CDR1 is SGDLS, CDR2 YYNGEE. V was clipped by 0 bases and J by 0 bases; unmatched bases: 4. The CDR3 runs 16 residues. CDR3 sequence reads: CASSVGGGGYQETQYF. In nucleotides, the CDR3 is TGTGCCAGCAGCGTAGGAGGCGGGGGGTACCAAGAGACCCAGTACTTC.